Listed below are T cell receptor beta chains from one sample, sequenced in a study of OX40 agonist ivuxolimab in advanced cancers. Repertoires were generated with immunoSEQ multiplex PCR, while TCRdb's copy carries only in-frame clones and drops some. The sample lists about 69,000 clones, 65% to 80% occurring once. The starting material was CD4+ or CD8+ T cells sorted from blood, obtained in a trial of the OX40 agonist ivuxolimab. Receptor source: an adult with an advanced solid tumor such as melanoma, head and neck, liver or kidney cancer. The CDR3 runs from the conserved cysteine through the conserved F or W. The D gene is left open where the match is weak. Not all rows give a size; the values are once, few, many and, for expanded clones, a class.

TRBJ1-1 | TRBD1 | once | TRBV19 | CASSMGFAGTGGAGTEAFF | TGTGCCAGTAGTATGGGGTTCGCGGGGACAGGGGGCGCGGGCACTGAAGCTTTCTTT
TRBJ2-4 | TRBD2 | . | TRBV5-4 | CASSPGLAGAKNIQYF | TGTGCCAGCAGCCCGGGACTAGCGGGAGCCAAAAACATTCAGTACTTC
TRBJ2-3 | TRBD2 | . | TRBV9 | CASSPQAGLGTDTQYF | TGTGCCAGCAGCCCCCAAGCGGGACTTGGCACAGATACGCAGTATTTT
TRBJ2-1 | . | . | TRBV4-1 | CASSQDQRFFSYNEQFF | TGCGCCAGCAGCCAAGATCAGCGGTTTTTCTCCTACAATGAGCAGTTCTTC
TRBJ2-2 | . | . | TRBV7-8 | CASSLVPGDTGELFF | TGTGCCAGCAGCTTAGTTCCGGGTGACACCGGGGAGCTGTTTTTT
TRBJ2-1 | . | . | TRBV6-5 | CASSYSGGVPYNEQFF | TGTGCCAGCAGTTACTCGGGCGGGGTCCCCTACAATGAGCAGTTCTTC
TRBJ2-7 | . | . | TRBV6-1 | CASSGSGGISYEQYF | TGTGCCAGCAGTGGTTCAGGGGGGATCTCCTACGAGCAGTACTTC
TRBJ1-1 | . | few | TRBV14 | CASSQGGTGLNTEAFF | TGTGCCAGCAGCCAAGGAGGCACGGGGCTGAACACTGAAGCTTTCTTT
TRBJ2-4 | . | . | TRBV11-2 | CASSNPSDIQYF | TGTGCCAGCAGTAACCCCAGTGACATTCAGTACTTC
TRBJ1-1 | TRBD1 | . | TRBV2 | CASSPRTGGTEAFF | TGTGCCAGCAGTCCCCGGACAGGGGGGACTGAAGCTTTCTTT
TRBJ2-3 | TRBD2 | . | TRBV11-2 | CASSSRLPSGGDTDTQYF | TGTGCCAGCAGCTCGCGCCTCCCTAGCGGGGGGGACACAGATACGCAGTATTTT
TRBJ1-2 | TRBD1 | once | TRBV5-1 | CASSAGTGGPGYGYTF | TGCGCCAGCAGCGCCGGGACAGGAGGCCCCGGGTATGGCTACACCTTC
TRBJ2-7 | TRBD2 | few | TRBV5-4 | CASSLSGGLSYEQYF | TGTGCCAGCAGCCTCAGCGGGGGCCTTTCCTACGAGCAGTACTTC